Below, 24 T cell receptor beta chains from the same sample are listed, as sequenced in a study of blood T cell repertoires in COVID-19. The protocol was immunoSEQ multiplex PCR, while the TCRdb copy is restricted to in-frame clones and leaves out a portion. The sample shows around 180,000 clones, more than 80% of them seen only once. The sequenced sample consisted of peripheral blood. All receptors derive from a woman older than 75 with COVID-19, enrolled during active disease.

Turning to this clone: The same CDR3 also results from other DNA sequences found in this sample. The CDR3 DNA is TGTGCCAGCAGCCCGGGACAGGGGAGGTACAATGAGCAGTTCTTC. Protein product: CASSPGQGRYNEQFF. The chain has TRBV9 and TRBJ2-1, with 10 bases lining up with TRBD1. This CDR3 is built from 15 residues. Trimming removed 4 bases from V and 4 bases from J; junction bases left unmatched: 5. From germline, CDR1 is SGDLS and CDR2 YYNGEE.

This clone has a single count. The rearrangement links TRBV7-9 to TRBJ1-3; D remains unclear. V was trimmed by 4 bases and J by 2 bases, leaving 12 bases between them. This CDR3 region has 15 residues. Germline lookup yields CDR1 SEHNR and CDR2 FQNEAQ (reference sequence). The CDR3 coding sequence is TGTGCCAGCAGCTCCCTAACTTCGGCTGGAAACACCATATATTTT. Encoded protein: CASSSLTSAGNTIYF.

This chain joins TRBV5-5 and TRBJ1-5, with D maybe TRBD1 (6 bases). Trimming removed 0 bases from V and 6 bases from J, with 13 bases in between. This CDR3 is built from 15 residues. Germline CDR1 and CDR2: SGHKS and YYEKEE (reference sequence). CDR3 in amino acids: CASSLASGAGQPQHF. As DNA, the CDR3 is TGTGCCAGCAGCTTGGCCTCAGGGGCAGGTCAGCCCCAGCATTTT.

V is TRBV7-8 and J is TRBJ2-7; 11 nucleotides match TRBD1. CDR1 SGHVS and CDR2 FQNEAQ come from the germline V gene. The junction had 7 bases not matched to a gene; V was cut back by 1 base and J by 5 bases. The CDR3 length is 16 residues. The CDR3 loop reads CASSLDIGQGADEQYF. The CDR3 coding sequence is TGTGCCAGCAGCTTAGATATTGGACAGGGGGCGGACGAGCAGTACTTC.

V gene TRBV20-1 combines with J gene TRBJ2-7, with TRBD1 as a possible D gene (6 bases). V was shortened by 3 bases and J by 2 bases, with 14 bases between the two germline ends. Per germline, CDR1 DFQATT and CDR2 SNEGSKA (reference sequence). The CDR3 is 14 amino acids. The CDR3: CSASQDRSPYEQYF. CDR3 sequence (DNA): TGCAGTGCTAGTCAAGACAGGAGCCCCTACGAGCAGTACTTC.

Written as DNA, the CDR3 is TGTGCCAGTAGGAGCAGGGGTTTGACCGGGGAGCTGTTTTTT. Its protein is CASRSRGLTGELFF. The V and J genes are TRBV19 and TRBJ2-2, with D possibly being TRBD1 (6 bases). The germline V and J ends were trimmed by 6 bases and 5 bases, with 13 bases remaining between them. This CDR3 is built from 14 residues. CDR1 is LNHDA, CDR2 SQIVND, per germline (reference sequence).

This chain joins TRBV7-2 and TRBJ1-3; 7 bases align to TRBD1. The junction had 4 bases not matched to a gene; V was cut back by 5 bases and J by 0 bases. CDR3 length equals 15 residues. CDR1 SGHTA and CDR2 FQGNSA come from the germline V gene. The CDR3 nucleotides are TGTGCCAGCAGCCAGGACAGGTTCTCTGGAAACACCATATATTTT. It yields the protein CASSQDRFSGNTIYF.

V is TRBV5-1 and J is TRBJ1-1, with a weak D call TRBD1 (5 bases). CDR3 length: 17 amino acids. V lost 4 bases and J lost 1, with 20 bases in between. Germline CDR1 is SGHRS and CDR2 is YFSETQ. Written as DNA, the CDR3 is TGCGCCAGCAGCCCTCTAGGGTGGGGCACACAGAACACTGAAGCTTTCTTT. It specifies CASSPLGWGTQNTEAFF.

The V and J genes are TRBV6-6 and TRBJ1-5, with D perhaps TRBD1 (6 bases). The CDR3 sequence is 15 residues long. CDR1 is MNHNY and CDR2 is SVGAGI in the germline V gene (reference sequence). The V end lost 6 bases, the J end lost 1 base, and 13 bases lay between the germline ends. Here the CDR3 DNA reads TGTGCCAGCAGCAGGGGTCACGGAAGCAATCAGCCCCAGCATTTT. It specifies CASSRGHGSNQPQHF.

On this clone itself: The sample has other DNA sequences that encode this CDR3 too. The J gene is TRBJ2-3, the V gene TRBV24-1; TRBD1 aligns across 9 bases. The CDR3 length is 15 residues. Germline CDR1 and CDR2: KGHDR and SFDVKD. J gave up 3 bases and V 4 bases, and 4 bases lay outside the gene matches. The CDR3 is CATSDPGTGTDTQYF. Written as DNA, the CDR3 is TGTGCCACCAGTGACCCCGGGACAGGGACAGATACGCAGTATTTT.

The sample holds one count of this clone. The V gene is TRBV28, the J gene TRBJ2-5, with 8 bases lining up with TRBD2. J lost 5 bases, V lost 4 bases, and 9 bases had no gene match. CDR3 length: 15 residues. Germline V gene lookup returns CDR1 MDHEN and CDR2 SYDVKM. CDR3 nucleotides: TGTGCCAGCAGTTCCCGAGCGGGAGCCCCGGAGACCCAGTACTTC. Translated: CASSSRAGAPETQYF.

This chain links TRBV6-5 with TRBJ1-2, with D uncertain. V lost 6 bases, J lost 4 bases, and 12 bases lay in between. Germline V gene sequence: CDR1 MNHEY, CDR2 SVGAGI. The CDR3 is made up of 13 amino acids. CDR3 protein: CASSRAGLYGYTF. The DNA of the CDR3 is TGTGCCAGCAGCCGCGCAGGACTCTATGGCTACACCTTC.

The chain combines TRBV23-1 with TRBJ2-5, with unresolved D. TRBV23-1 is flagged as an ORF with uncertain function. The CDR3 covers 15 residues. Trimming removed 7 bases from V and 5 bases from J, with 20 bases in between. CDR3: CASNSKRQLRETQYF. CDR3 coding DNA: TGCGCCAGCAATTCAAAGAGGCAGTTACGGGAGACCCAGTACTTC.

This clone has a single count. The V call is TRBV2, the J call TRBJ2-7; the match to TRBD1 covers 9 bases. Germline V lookup: CDR1 SNHLY, CDR2 FYNNEI. After removal of 4 bases from V and 0 bases from J, the junction contained 4 bases not matched to a gene. The CDR3 contains 15 residues. The chain's CDR3 is CASSAWTGDSYEQYF. The CDR3 nucleotides are TGTGCCAGCAGTGCCTGGACAGGGGACTCCTACGAGCAGTACTTC.

The CDR3 bases are TGTGCCACCCGAAAAGCTAGTTACTCCTACAATGAGCAGTTCTTC. As protein: CATRKASYSYNEQFF. The chain combines TRBV19 with TRBJ2-1; no definite D call. CDR3 length: 15 amino acids. Germline V gives CDR1 LNHDA, CDR2 SQIVND (reference sequence). The V end was cut by 10 bases, the J end by 0 bases, with 16 bases between.

The rearrangement joins TRBV5-1 to TRBJ1-6; TRBD1 aligns across 8 bases. CDR1 is SGHRS, CDR2 YFSETQ, per germline. The CDR3 has 14 residues. Germline trimming cut 0 bases from V and 9 bases from J; bases unmatched to any gene: 2. The CDR3 protein is CASSLGQGSSPLHF. In DNA form, the CDR3 reads TGCGCCAGCAGCTTGGGACAGGGGAGTTCACCCCTCCACTTT. Full variable domain (missing parts from reference TRBV5-1 and TRBJ1-6): KAGVTQTPRYLIKTRGQQVTLSCSPISGHRSVSWYQQTPGQGLQFLFEYFSETQRNKGNFPGRFSGRQFSNSRSEMNVSTLELGDSALYLCASSLGQGSSPLHFGNGTRLTVT.

This chain links TRBV21-1 with TRBJ1-5; the listed D gene, TRBD1, was not tested against the DNA. TRBV21-1 counts as a pseudogene. The CDR3 covers 15 residues. The CDR3 here is CASSKEGQANQPQHF. The CDR3 region has the DNA TGTGCCAGCAGCAAAGAAGGACAGGCTAATCAGCCCCAGCATTTT.

This chain links TRBV19 with TRBJ1-2, with D hard to call. CDR1 LNHDA and CDR2 SQIVND come from the germline V gene (reference sequence). The V and J ends lost 3 bases and 4 bases respectively, with 12 bases between them. The CDR3 sequence is 14 residues long. This chain's CDR3 is CASSMGGGSYGYTF. The CDR3 nucleotides are TGTGCCAGTAGTATGGGCGGAGGGAGCTATGGCTACACCTTC.

The chain is built from TRBV7-2 and TRBJ1-2; D might be TRBD1 (6 bases). The CDR3 spans 16 residues. V lost 3 bases to trimming and J lost 1 base, with 15 bases between them. Germline V CDR1 and CDR2: SGHTA, FQGNSA. CDR3 DNA sequence: TGTGCCAGCAGCTTTGCTTCGGGACACCATAACTATGGCTACACCTTC. Its protein product is CASSFASGHHNYGYTF.

This chain links TRBV3-1 (or the pseudogene TRBV3-2) with TRBJ1-3; a weak D match, TRBD1 (5 bases). Trimming took off 0 bases at V and 4 bases at J, with 13 bases between the two ends. The CDR3 is made up of 16 amino acids. Germline values: CDR1 LGHDT, CDR2 YNNKEL (reference sequence). The CDR3 DNA sequence: TGTGCCAGCAGCCAAGATGGGGCGGCCAAGGGAAACACCATATATTTT. Translated: CASSQDGAAKGNTIYF.

This clone was counted once. J is TRBJ2-3 and V is TRBV28; TRBD2 agrees at 7 bases. This CDR3 spans 16 amino acids. Germline lookup yields CDR1 MDHEN and CDR2 SYDVKM. Germline trimming cut 6 bases from V and 6 bases from J; bases unmatched to any gene: 15. The CDR3 here is CASSPFGSGYSDTQYF. Written as DNA, the CDR3 is TGTGCCAGCAGCCCCTTTGGTAGCGGGTATAGTGATACGCAGTATTTT.

CDR3 loop: CASSPLDTEAFF. CDR3 nucleotides: TGTGCCAGCAGCCCCCTCGACACTGAAGCTTTCTTT. The rearrangement uses TRBV13 and TRBJ1-1; no clear D gene. Germline assignment: CDR1 PRHDT and CDR2 FYEKMQ (reference sequence). This CDR3 spans 12 amino acids. V was cut by 5 bases and J by 3 bases, with 7 bases left in between.

The gene calls are TRBV6-5 and TRBJ1-4, with D hard to call. From germline, CDR1 is MNHEY and CDR2 SVGAGI. The CDR3 consists of 11 residues. Deletions cut 6 bases from V and 15 bases from J, with 14 bases between. In DNA, the CDR3 is TGTGCCAGCAGCGATTTGACTTCCTTGTTTTTT. It specifies CASSDLTSLFF.

The chain employs TRBV19 and TRBJ2-1; possible D gene TRBD2, 6 bases. CDR1 and CDR2 (germline): LNHDA, SQIVND (reference sequence). The CDR3 length is 11 residues. Trimming took 5 bases from V and 13 from J, leaving 12 bases between them. CDR3 region: CASSSRDFQFF. The CDR3 coding sequence is TGTGCCAGTAGTTCCCGGGACTTCCAGTTCTTC.